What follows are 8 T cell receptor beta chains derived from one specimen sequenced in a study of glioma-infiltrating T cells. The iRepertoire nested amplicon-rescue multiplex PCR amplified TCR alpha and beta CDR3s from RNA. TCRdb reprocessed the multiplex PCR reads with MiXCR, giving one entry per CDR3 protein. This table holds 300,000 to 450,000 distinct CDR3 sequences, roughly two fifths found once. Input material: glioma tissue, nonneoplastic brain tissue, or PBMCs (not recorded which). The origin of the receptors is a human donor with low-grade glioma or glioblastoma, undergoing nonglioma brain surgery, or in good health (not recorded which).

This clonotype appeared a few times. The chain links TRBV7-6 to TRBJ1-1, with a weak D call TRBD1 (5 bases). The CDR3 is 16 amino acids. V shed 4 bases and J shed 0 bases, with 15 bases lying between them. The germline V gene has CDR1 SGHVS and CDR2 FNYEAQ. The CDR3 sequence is CASSSPQGPMNTEAFF. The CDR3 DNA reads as TGTGCCAGCAGCTCGCCCCAGGGACCCATGAACACTGAAGCTTTCTTT.

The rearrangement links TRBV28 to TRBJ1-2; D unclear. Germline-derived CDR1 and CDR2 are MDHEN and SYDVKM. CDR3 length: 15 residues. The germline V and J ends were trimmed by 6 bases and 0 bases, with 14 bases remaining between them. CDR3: CASRIDRLANYGYTF. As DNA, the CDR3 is TGTGCCAGCAGAATCGACCGATTAGCTAACTATGGCTACACCTTC.

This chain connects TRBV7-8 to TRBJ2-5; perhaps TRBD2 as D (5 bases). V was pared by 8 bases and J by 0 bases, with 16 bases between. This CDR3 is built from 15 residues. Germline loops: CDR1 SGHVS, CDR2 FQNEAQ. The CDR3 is CASRRPGRYQETQYF. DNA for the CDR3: TGTGCCAGCCGGAGGCCAGGCCGGTACCAAGAGACCCAGTACTTC.

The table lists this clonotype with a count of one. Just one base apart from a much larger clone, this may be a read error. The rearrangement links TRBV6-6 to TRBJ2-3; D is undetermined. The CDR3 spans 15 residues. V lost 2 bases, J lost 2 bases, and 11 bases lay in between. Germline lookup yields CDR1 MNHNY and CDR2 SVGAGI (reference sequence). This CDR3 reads CASSYGVGITDTQYF. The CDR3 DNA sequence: TGTGCCAGCAGTTACGGGGTTGGGATCACAGATACGCAGTATTTT.

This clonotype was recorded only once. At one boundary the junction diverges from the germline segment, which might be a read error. The CDR3: CSVEGTSTYGQYF. The CDR3 DNA reads TGCAGCGTAGAAGGGACATCAACCTACGGGCAGTACTTC. The V call is TRBV29-1, the J call TRBJ2-7; a possible D gene is TRBD1 (6 bases). Germline-derived CDR1 and CDR2 are SQVTM and ANQGSEA. The CDR3 is made up of 13 amino acids.

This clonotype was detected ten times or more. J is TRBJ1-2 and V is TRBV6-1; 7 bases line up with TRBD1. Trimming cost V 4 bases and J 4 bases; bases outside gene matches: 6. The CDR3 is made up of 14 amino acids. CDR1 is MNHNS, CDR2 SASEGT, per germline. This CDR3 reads CASSAGTALYGYTF. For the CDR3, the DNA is TGTGCCAGCAGTGCCGGGACAGCCCTCTATGGCTACACCTTC.

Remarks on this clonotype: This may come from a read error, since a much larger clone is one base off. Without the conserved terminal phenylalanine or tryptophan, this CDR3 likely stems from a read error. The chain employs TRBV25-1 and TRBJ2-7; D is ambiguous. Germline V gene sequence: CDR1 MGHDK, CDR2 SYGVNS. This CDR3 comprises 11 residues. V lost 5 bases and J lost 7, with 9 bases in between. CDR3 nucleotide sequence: TGTGCCAGCAGTACCTACGGGGAGCAGTACTCC. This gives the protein CASSTYGEQYS.

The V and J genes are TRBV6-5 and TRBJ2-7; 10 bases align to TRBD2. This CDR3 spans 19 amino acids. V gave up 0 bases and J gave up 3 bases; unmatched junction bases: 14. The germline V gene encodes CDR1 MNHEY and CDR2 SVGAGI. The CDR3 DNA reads TGTGCCAGCAGTTACTCCCCCCCCACAACTAGCGGGAAAATCTACGAGCAGTACTTC. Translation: CASSYSPPTTSGKIYEQYF.